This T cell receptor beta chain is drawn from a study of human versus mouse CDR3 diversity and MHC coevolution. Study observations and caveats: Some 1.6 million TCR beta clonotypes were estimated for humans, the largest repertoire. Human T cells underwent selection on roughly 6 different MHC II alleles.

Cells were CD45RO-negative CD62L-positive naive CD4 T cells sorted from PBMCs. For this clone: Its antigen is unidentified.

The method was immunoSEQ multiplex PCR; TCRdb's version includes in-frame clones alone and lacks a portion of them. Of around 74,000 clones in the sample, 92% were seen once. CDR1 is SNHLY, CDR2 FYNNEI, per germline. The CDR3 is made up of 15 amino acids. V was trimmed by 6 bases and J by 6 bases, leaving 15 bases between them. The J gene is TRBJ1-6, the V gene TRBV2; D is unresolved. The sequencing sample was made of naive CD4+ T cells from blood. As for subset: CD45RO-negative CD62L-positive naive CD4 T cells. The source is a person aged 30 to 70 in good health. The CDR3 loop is CASSPGSTPNSPLHF. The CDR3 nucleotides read TGTGCCAGCAGCCCGGGGTCCACACCTAATTCACCCCTCCACTTT.